This T cell receptor beta chain was captured by sequencing in a study of metastatic and nonmetastatic thyroid tumors. TCRdb re-called clones via MiXCR from the PCR reads. The repertoire has 21,000 or so clones, 20% to 25% of them found once; the top ten carry roughly 12%. This clone was detected only a few times. The CDR3 is 15 amino acids. CDR1 and CDR2 from the germline V gene are DFQATT and SNEGSKA (reference sequence). The junction had 10 bases not matched to a gene; V was cut back by 6 bases and J by 0 bases. Treatment of any kind had been given to no patient before thyroid surgery. The sample was tumor tissue. This chain joins TRBV20-1 and TRBJ1-1, with 7 positions matching TRBD1. This receptor was obtained from a female donor with papillary thyroid cancer or a benign thyroid nodule (not recorded which). Some clones in this sample may be carry-over from other donors' samples. This chain's CDR3 is CSALRTGLLNTEAFF. The CDR3 DNA reads as TGCAGTGCCCTTAGGACAGGCCTCCTGAACACTGAAGCTTTCTTT.